Detailed here is one TCR beta chain. Germline V CDR1 and CDR2: SNHLY, FYNNEI. J lost 4 bases, V lost 7 bases, and 6 bases had no gene match. The CDR3 is 13 residues long. Some clones are missing from TCRdb's copy, which holds only in-frame ones; the method was immunoSEQ multiplex PCR. Altogether tens of thousands of clones are present, 75% to 90% being singletons, with the ten largest covering over 12%. The entry originates in a study of PD-1 blockade in classical Hodgkin lymphoma. Every patient had relapsed following autologous stem cell transplantation, and cohorts differed in brentuximab vedotin exposure.

Here the sequenced sample was peripheral blood mononuclear cells (PBMCs), taken at baseline. This chain connects TRBV2 to TRBJ2-5; 7 bases line up with TRBD2. The receptor was derived from a human donor with classical Hodgkin lymphoma. The DNA of the CDR3 is TGTGCCAGCACCTGGGAGGGCGGAGAGACCCAGTACTTC. This encodes CASTWEGGETQYF.